The 17 T cell receptor beta chains reported below all come from one sample, sequenced in a study of neoadjuvant anti-PD-1 for oral cavity cancer (dated by TCRdb to the early 2020s). Read against the paper, the sample's time point label means: before neoadjuvant nivolumab. Library construction relied on the immunoSEQ multiplex PCR assay. In TCRdb, the immuneACCESS table is reduced to in-frame sequences with V and J assigned. These tables do not hold every clone; where another copy was compared, an unresolved V gene accounts for under half, and the others remain unexplained. The sample contains some 15,000 clones, around 70% of them found a single time. The ten largest clonotypes hold 2% to 2.5% of the sample. This sample comprised PBMCs, obtained before nivolumab (anti-PD-1) treatment. These receptors were collected from a person aged 40 to 85 with oral cavity squamous cell carcinoma.

This clone was seen a few times. This rearrangement joins TRBV2 to TRBJ1-2, with D maybe TRBD1 (5 bases). Germline V CDR1 and CDR2: SNHLY, FYNNEI. The CDR3 is made up of 15 amino acids. V was shortened by 3 bases and J by 4 bases, with 15 bases between the two germline ends. The CDR3 protein is CASSDGTSSTYGYTF. The CDR3 DNA follows: TGTGCCAGCAGTGACGGGACTTCCAGCACCTATGGCTACACCTTC.

The rearrangement joins TRBV28 to TRBJ1-1; D is perhaps TRBD1 (6 bases). With 6 bases removed from V and 5 bases from J, the gap between germline ends came to 19 bases. The CDR3 covers 15 residues. Germline V lookup: CDR1 MDHEN, CDR2 SYDVKM. The CDR3 spells CASSRGTGWGTEAFF. Written as DNA, the CDR3 is TGTGCCAGCAGCCGAGGTACAGGGTGGGGAACTGAAGCTTTCTTT.

The chain is built from TRBV9 and TRBJ1-6; TRBD1 might be the D (5 bases). Trimming cost V 4 bases and J 8 bases, with 13 bases left between them. CDR1 and CDR2 from the germline V gene are SGDLS and YYNGEE. The CDR3 covers 14 residues. The CDR3 nucleotides read TGTGCCAGCAGCCCCGGATTGGGGGATTCACCCCTCCACTTT. This sequence encodes CASSPGLGDSPLHF. The variable domain in full, completed from reference TRBV9 and TRBJ1-6, reads DSGVTQTPKHLITATGQRVTLRCSPRSGDLSVYWYQQSLDQGLQFLIQYYNGEERAKGNILERFSAQQFPDLHSELNLSSLELGDSALYFCASSPGLGDSPLHFGNGTRLTVT.

The count of this clone is one. The genes are TRBV5-6 and TRBJ1-1, with D possibly TRBD1 on 5 matching bases. CDR1 and CDR2 (germline): SGHDT, YYEEEE. The CDR3 covers 15 residues. V lost 1 base to trimming and J lost 3 bases, with 13 bases between them. The CDR3, as DNA: TGTGCCAGCAGCTTGAGGGGCGGGTGGGACACTGAAGCTTTCTTT. Encoded protein: CASSLRGGWDTEAFF.

J is TRBJ1-2 and V is TRBV9; D possibly corresponds to TRBD1 (6 bases). Per germline, CDR1 SGDLS and CDR2 YYNGEE. CDR3 length: 16 amino acids. Trimming took off 1 base at V and 1 base at J, with 14 bases between the two ends. CDR3 in DNA: TGTGCCAGCAGCGTATTCGACAGGATAAGTAACTATGGCTACACCTTC. It yields the protein CASSVFDRISNYGYTF.

The CDR3 DNA follows: TGTGCCAGGGTACAGAAGGGGCTAGCGGGGGGAACGCAGTTCTTC. Encoded protein: CARVQKGLAGGTQFF. The chain recombines TRBV2 with TRBJ2-1, with 11 bases that match TRBD2. Germline CDR1 and CDR2: SNHLY and FYNNEI. The CDR3 has 15 amino acids. With V trimmed by 9 bases and J by 12 bases, 16 bases remained unmatched.

The genes are TRBV19 and TRBJ2-2; D is possibly TRBD2 (5 bases). The CDR3 is made up of 17 amino acids. CDR1 LNHDA and CDR2 SQIVND come from the germline V gene (reference sequence). V lost 3 bases, J lost 6 bases, and 20 bases lay in between. The CDR3, as DNA: TGTGCCAGTAGTATGACACTTCCGGGAAGCATAGCCGGGGAGCTGTTTTTT. It yields the protein CASSMTLPGSIAGELFF.

The rearrangement joins TRBV5-5 to TRBJ1-1, with D perhaps matching TRBD1 (6 bases). V was shortened by 2 bases and J by 1 base, with 9 bases between the two germline ends. Per the germline V gene, CDR1 is SGHKS and CDR2 is YYEKEE (reference sequence). This CDR3 comprises 14 residues. Written as DNA, the CDR3 is TGTGCCAGCAGCTTCGCGGGGGCGAACACTGAAGCTTTCTTT. Its protein is CASSFAGANTEAFF.

This clone turned up a few times. The chain is built from TRBV19 and TRBJ1-5; tentative D call: TRBD1 (6 bases). This CDR3 has 14 residues. Trimming removed 6 bases at V and 4 bases at J, with 13 bases between. The germline V gene has CDR1 LNHDA and CDR2 SQIVND (reference sequence). In nucleotides, the CDR3 is TGTGCCAGTAGGGATTCGGACAGTAATCAGCCCCAGCATTTT. Translated: CASRDSDSNQPQHF.

This clone was counted a few times. V and J are TRBV6-5 and TRBJ1-1, with a possible D match to TRBD1 (6 bases). This CDR3 comprises 12 residues. CDR1 MNHEY and CDR2 SVGAGI come from the germline V gene. V shed 6 bases and J shed 10 bases, with 15 bases lying between them. CDR3: CASRGAGGRAFF. The CDR3 DNA reads TGTGCCAGCAGGGGGGCCGGGGGTAGAGCTTTCTTT.

This clone was picked up a small number of times. The gene calls are TRBV5-1 and TRBJ2-7, with 9 bases identical to TRBD2. Germline V gene data show CDR1 as SGHRS and CDR2 as YFSETQ. With V trimmed by 4 bases and J by 3 bases, 5 bases remained unmatched. This CDR3 is 14 amino acids long. The CDR3 bases are TGCGCCAGCAGCCCCCGACTAGCGGTCTACGAGCAGTACTTC. Residues: CASSPRLAVYEQYF.

The CDR3 sequence: CASSSGTANTEAFF. CDR3 DNA sequence: TGTGCCAGCAGCTCCGGGACGGCTAACACTGAAGCTTTCTTT. The V gene is TRBV7-9, the J gene TRBJ1-1; tentative D call: TRBD1 (5 bases). CDR3 length equals 14 residues. The germline V and J ends were trimmed by 4 bases and 2 bases, with 11 bases remaining between them. Germline V CDR1 and CDR2: SEHNR, FQNEAQ (reference sequence). The variable domain in full, with the rest retrieved from reference TRBV7-9 and TRBJ1-1, is DTGVSQNPRHKITKRGQNVTFRCDPISEHNRLYWYRQTLGQGPEFLTYFQNEAQLEKSRLLSDRFSAERPKGSFSTLEIQRTEQGDSAMYLCASSSGTANTEAFFGQGTRLTVV.

This clone was observed a handful of times. The chain has TRBV4-1 and TRBJ1-1, with TRBD1 identical over 7 bases. There are 16 residues in the CDR3. V was clipped by 8 bases and J by 10 bases; unmatched bases: 22. Germline CDR1 reads MGHRA; CDR2 reads YSYEKL. Here the CDR3 reads CASGGTVEAYTEGAFF. The DNA for the CDR3 is TGCGCCAGCGGGGGGACAGTGGAGGCTTACACTGAAGGAGCTTTCTTT.

The chain uses TRBV5-1 and TRBJ2-5; D is ambiguous. The CDR3 has 13 residues. Germline CDR1 reads SGHRS; CDR2 reads YFSETQ. V shed 4 bases and J shed 1 base, with 8 bases lying between them. The DNA for the CDR3 is TGCGCCAGCAGCCCCTACAGCCAAGAGACCCAGTACTTC. Its protein is CASSPYSQETQYF.

V is TRBV30 and J is TRBJ1-1; D gene ambiguous. The CDR3 spans 15 residues. Germline-derived CDR1 and CDR2 are GTSNPN and SVGIG (reference sequence). V was shortened by 5 bases and J by 1 base, with 17 bases between the two germline ends. The CDR3 region has the DNA TGTGCCTGGGATCTACGGAGGTTGGCGAACACTGAAGCTTTCTTT. Translating gives CAWDLRRLANTEAFF.

The rearrangement links TRBV7-8 to TRBJ1-5; D perhaps matches TRBD1 (5 bases). V was clipped by 9 bases and J by 6 bases, with 15 bases between them. Germline CDR1 is SGHVS and CDR2 is FQNEAQ. This CDR3 has 13 amino acids. The CDR3 loop is CASLRGLGQPQHF. In DNA, the CDR3 is TGTGCCAGTTTGCGGGGCCTGGGTCAGCCCCAGCATTTT.

This chain joins TRBV2 and TRBJ2-7; 9 positions agree with TRBD1. V was clipped by 7 bases and J by 4 bases; unmatched bases: 17. Germline V gene lookup returns CDR1 SNHLY and CDR2 FYNNEI. The CDR3 length is 17 residues. This chain's CDR3 is CASTDSEEGQGSYEQYF. CDR3 DNA sequence: TGTGCCAGCACCGACAGCGAGGAGGGACAGGGTTCGTACGAGCAGTACTTC.